The T cell receptor beta chain under discussion was sequenced for a study of vaccination effects on CD4 cells after COVID-19. About the study: A density of approximately 2.2 million PBMC per well was used; these cells were cultured with approximately 9.3 IU/ml IL-2 and roughly 10 ug/ml peptides.

In regard to this clone: Its antigen remains unknown.

Assay used: immunoSEQ multiplex PCR; TCRdb lists only in-frame clones, some missing. The repertoire holds 45,000 to 60,000 clones, with around three quarters as singletons. Following 10 days of culture, CD4+ T cells were isolated. Absence of prior SARS-CoV-2 infection characterized the vaccine recipients, who showed negative nucleocapsid antibodies. The CDR3 has 14 residues. CDR1 is SGHVS, CDR2 FQNEAQ, per germline. Trimming removed 2 bases at V and 4 bases at J, with 10 bases between. The clonotype comes from a human donor who received a COVID-19 vaccine. Here the sequenced sample was CD4+ T cells from PBMCs cultured without peptide, taken before COVID-19 vaccination. The chain joins TRBV7-8 to TRBJ2-3; possible D gene TRBD1, 6 bases. CDR3 protein: CASSLQGNPDTQYF. Here the CDR3 DNA reads TGTGCCAGCAGCTTACAGGGGAACCCAGATACGCAGTATTTT.